Reported below is one T cell receptor beta chain. Its antigen is unknown. V lost 4 bases to trimming and J lost 0 bases; unmatched junction nucleotides: 9. Germline assignment: CDR1 SGDLS and CDR2 YYNGEE. CDR3 length: 16 residues. This sample is drawn from a study of T cells in Graves' hyperthyroidism and ophthalmopathy. Study outcomes and limitations: A model using 13 V-J features told ophthalmopathy apart from stable hyperthyroidism.

Amplification yielded TCR beta CDR3 regions, with RNA transcripts as the source. HTBI primers were the set used in a first-round RT-PCR of the TCR CDR3. TCRdb reprocessed the multiplex PCR reads via MiXCR and lists one record per CDR3 protein. The sample contains hundreds of thousands of distinct CDR3 sequences, roughly 22% of which appear only once. Exclusion of a patient resulted from uncontrolled infection, other autoimmune disease, pregnancy or lactation. Cells are PBMCs isolated from 9 to 10 ml of fresh blood. The source is a man aged 25 to 40 with Graves' ophthalmopathy. The chain is built from TRBV9 and TRBJ2-7, with 8 bases aligning to TRBD2. Material for sequencing was blood. The CDR3 region is CASSSPPGGGSYEQYF. CDR3 DNA sequence: TGTGCCAGCAGCTCGCCTCCGGGAGGGGGCTCCTACGAGCAGTACTTC.